The 20 T cell receptor beta chains reported below all come from one sample, sequenced in a study of PD-L1 blockade in urothelial cancer. The table came from immunoSEQ multiplex PCR; TCRdb's copy has only in-frame clones and leaves some out. The table records under 40,000 clones, around 90% of them present only once. Sequencing used PBMCs, obtained around atezolizumab (anti-PD-L1) treatment. The source is a man between 65 and 85 years old with urothelial cancer.

The chain combines TRBV9 with TRBJ1-1; TRBD1 matches at 10 bases. The CDR3 consists of 16 residues. After removal of 2 bases from V and 1 base from J, the junction contained 5 bases not matched to a gene. Germline values: CDR1 SGDLS, CDR2 YYNGEE. The CDR3 sequence is CASSVGTGVGNTEAFF. In DNA, the CDR3 is TGTGCCAGCAGCGTGGGGACAGGGGTAGGGAACACTGAAGCTTTCTTT.

This clone was counted a single time. The rearrangement joins TRBV5-1 to TRBJ2-5; 9 positions match TRBD1. After removal of 4 bases from V and 0 bases from J, the junction contained 4 bases not matched to a gene. The CDR3 has 15 residues. The germline CDR1 and CDR2 sequences are SGHRS and YFSETQ. The CDR3 DNA follows: TGCGCCAGCAGCAGACGACAGGGGGACCAAGAGACCCAGTACTTC. It is translated as CASSRRQGDQETQYF.

The J gene is TRBJ1-2, the V gene TRBV5-1, with D perhaps matching TRBD1 (5 bases). V lost 4 bases and J lost 0, with 16 bases in between. The CDR3 is 16 residues long. Germline V lookup: CDR1 SGHRS, CDR2 YFSETQ. The CDR3 reads CASSARTQVTNYGYTF. CDR3 bases: TGCGCCAGCAGCGCCAGGACACAAGTCACTAACTATGGCTACACCTTC.

The V gene is TRBV5-4, the J gene TRBJ2-3; 14 bases fit TRBD2. V gave up 1 base and J gave up 3 bases; unmatched junction bases: 1. Germline CDR1 and CDR2: SGHNT and YYREEE (reference sequence). The CDR3 is 16 amino acids. In nucleotides, the CDR3 is TGTGCCAGCAGCTTGTGGACTAGCGGGAGGACAGATACGCAGTATTTT. Translating gives CASSLWTSGRTDTQYF.

The chain employs TRBV7-3 and TRBJ2-3; tentative D call: TRBD2 (7 bases). The length of the CDR3 is 15 residues. Germline V gene lookup returns CDR1 SGHTA and CDR2 FQGTGA. With 2 bases removed from V and 3 bases from J, the gap between germline ends came to 12 bases. The CDR3 bases are TGTGCCAGCAGCTTAGGGGGGGGGCCGACAGATACGCAGTATTTT. Protein: CASSLGGGPTDTQYF.

The chain joins TRBV20-1 to TRBJ2-1; no firm D call. This CDR3 spans 11 amino acids. Germline assignment: CDR1 DFQATT and CDR2 SNEGSKA (reference sequence). Trimming removed 6 bases from V and 6 bases from J, with 9 bases in between. The CDR3 nucleotides read TGCAGTGCCTCGCTAACCAATGAGCAGTTCTTC. Amino acids: CSASLTNEQFF.

This chain connects TRBV13 to TRBJ1-5, with a tentative D call TRBD1 (5 bases). Germline CDR1 PRHDT, CDR2 FYEKMQ (reference sequence). This CDR3 is 15 amino acids long. The ends were cut back, 5 bases at V and 0 bases at J, with 11 bases in the middle. CDR3 sequence (DNA): TGTGCCAGCAGCCCGACAGATTATAGCAATCAGCCCCAGCATTTT. This codes for CASSPTDYSNQPQHF.

V is TRBV5-1 and J is TRBJ2-1; 10 nucleotides line up with TRBD2. The CDR3 is 15 residues long. Trimming cost V 2 bases and J 7 bases; bases outside gene matches: 6. The germline V gene has CDR1 SGHRS and CDR2 YFSETQ. CDR3: CASSLVGLAANEQFF. In DNA, the CDR3 is TGCGCCAGCAGCTTAGTAGGACTAGCGGCGAATGAGCAGTTCTTC.

The genes are TRBV19 and TRBJ2-1, with 8 bases lining up with TRBD2. The CDR3 contains 16 residues. The V gene end was trimmed by 1 base and the J gene end by 4 bases; junction bases not matched to a gene: 6. From germline, CDR1 is LNHDA and CDR2 SQIVND (reference sequence). The DNA for the CDR3 is TGTGCCAGTAGTATAGGACTAGCGCTTAAATACAATGAGCAGTTCTTC. This gives the protein CASSIGLALKYNEQFF.

This rearrangement joins TRBV23-1 to TRBJ2-7; D is possibly TRBD1 (6 bases). TRBV23-1 has ORF status, its function being uncertain. Between the trimmed V and J ends, which lost 8 bases and 1 base, there was a span of 12 bases. CDR3 length equals 13 residues. The CDR3 sequence: CASAKQGSYEQYF. The CDR3 DNA is TGCGCCAGCGCAAAACAGGGATCCTACGAGCAGTACTTC.

This chain joins TRBV5-4 and TRBJ2-1, with 11 bases matching TRBD2. CDR3 length: 13 residues. Germline values: CDR1 SGHNT, CDR2 YYREEE (reference sequence). With 10 bases clipped from V and 5 bases from J, the junction kept 5 bases outside the gene matches. The CDR3 region is CAVSGRADNEQFF. The CDR3 DNA is TGTGCCGTTAGCGGGAGGGCCGACAATGAGCAGTTCTTC.

The rearrangement uses TRBV4-1 and TRBJ2-1; 10 positions match TRBD1. Unmatched junction bases numbered 8, after V lost 1 base and J lost 2 bases. Germline CDR1 is MGHRA and CDR2 is YSYEKL. The CDR3 spans 18 residues. CDR3 DNA: TGCGCCAGCAGCCAAGGGGTTCTGGGACAGGGGACCTACAATGAGCAGTTCTTC. Translating gives CASSQGVLGQGTYNEQFF.

The J gene is TRBJ2-1, the V gene TRBV27; no firm D call. The germline gives CDR1 MNHEY, CDR2 SMNVEV (reference sequence). Trimming took off 4 bases at V and 6 bases at J, with 10 bases between the two ends. The CDR3 contains 13 residues. In nucleotides, the CDR3 is TGTGCCAGCAGTTCCCAAATTTCCAATGAGCAGTTCTTC. This codes for CASSSQISNEQFF.

The V gene is TRBV13, the J gene TRBJ2-1, with a weak D call TRBD2 (7 bases). Trimming cost V 4 bases and J 0 bases, with 16 bases left between them. CDR1 is PRHDT and CDR2 is FYEKMQ in the germline V gene (reference sequence). The CDR3 covers 17 residues. As DNA, the CDR3 is TGTGCCAGCAGCTCCCTTCGGAGGGGGGGCTCCTACAATGAGCAGTTCTTC. Translating it yields CASSSLRRGGSYNEQFF.

V and J are TRBV11-2 and TRBJ2-1; D not certain. V gave up 2 bases and J gave up 6 bases, with 8 bases separating them. CDR3 length: 13 residues. CDR1 SGHAT and CDR2 FQNNGV come from the germline V gene. The CDR3: CASSLKPSNEQFF. CDR3 coding DNA: TGTGCCAGCAGCTTAAAGCCCTCCAATGAGCAGTTCTTC.

This clone showed up just once. The chain recombines TRBV19 with TRBJ1-1; tentative D call: TRBD1 (6 bases). Germline V gene lookup returns CDR1 LNHDA and CDR2 SQIVND (reference sequence). This CDR3 contains 15 residues. Deletions cut 7 bases from V and 2 bases from J, with 17 bases between. CDR3 region: CASNSGAGFNTEAFF. CDR3 coding DNA: TGTGCCAGTAATTCAGGGGCAGGCTTCAACACTGAAGCTTTCTTT.

The V and J genes are TRBV28 and TRBJ2-7; TRBD2 agrees at 8 bases. The V and J ends lost 4 bases and 3 bases, in that order; junction bases with no gene match: 11. CDR3 length equals 16 residues. CDR1 MDHEN and CDR2 SYDVKM come from the germline V gene. The CDR3 bases are TGTGCCAGCAGTTCCACCCCCCGGGGGGGCGGCTACGAGCAGTACTTC. Protein: CASSSTPRGGGYEQYF.

The chain combines TRBV18 with TRBJ2-7, with 7 bases aligning to TRBD1. The CDR3 has 13 residues. The germline gives CDR1 KGHSH, CDR2 LQKENI. V lost 4 bases to trimming and J lost 2 bases; unmatched junction nucleotides: 2. CDR3 DNA sequence: TGTGCCAGCTCACAAGGACAGGCCTACGAGCAGTACTTC. Its protein is CASSQGQAYEQYF.

Worth noting for this clone: A junction boundary mismatches the germline segment, possibly from a read error. This chain links TRBV29-1 with TRBJ1-2; D is undetermined. From germline, CDR1 is SQVTM and CDR2 ANQGSEA. The CDR3 length is 13 residues. The CDR3 is CSVEPGPNYGYTF. The CDR3 DNA is TGCAGCGTTGAGCCTGGGCCTAATTATGGCTACACCTTC.

A few counts support this clone. The V gene is TRBV14, the J gene TRBJ1-4; D is ambiguous. The ends were cut back, 1 base at V and 10 bases at J, with 25 bases in the middle. Germline loops: CDR1 SGHDN, CDR2 FVKESK. CDR3 size: 18 residues. The CDR3 is CASSQGIGVVPQRRKLFF. The DNA of the CDR3 is TGTGCCAGCAGCCAAGGGATTGGAGTTGTACCCCAAAGGAGAAAACTGTTTTTT.